What follows describes a single T cell receptor (beta chain). What it recognizes is unknown. Looked up from germline, CDR1 is MGHRA and CDR2 is YSYEKL. CDR3 length: 14 amino acids. Trimming left V 3 bases short and J 2 bases short, with 11 bases between. The sample belongs to a study of B cell selection in AIRE deficiency. Study observations and caveats: Around 33% of healthy-shared Treg sequences were found among patient Tconv cells.

Regulatory T cells were sorted as CD4+CD25hiCD127low/negative cells. Measured with immunoSEQ multiplex PCR; TCRdb has only the in-frame clones, and not every one. The sample shows more than 12,000 clones, under 95% of them seen only once. This clonotype was obtained from a human donor with AIRE deficiency. J is TRBJ2-7 and V is TRBV4-1; D unresolved. Sequencing was done on a sample of Tregs sorted from PBMCs. DNA of the CDR3: TGCGCCAGCAGCCACCTGTCCGGAACCTACGAGCAGTACTTC. As protein: CASSHLSGTYEQYF.